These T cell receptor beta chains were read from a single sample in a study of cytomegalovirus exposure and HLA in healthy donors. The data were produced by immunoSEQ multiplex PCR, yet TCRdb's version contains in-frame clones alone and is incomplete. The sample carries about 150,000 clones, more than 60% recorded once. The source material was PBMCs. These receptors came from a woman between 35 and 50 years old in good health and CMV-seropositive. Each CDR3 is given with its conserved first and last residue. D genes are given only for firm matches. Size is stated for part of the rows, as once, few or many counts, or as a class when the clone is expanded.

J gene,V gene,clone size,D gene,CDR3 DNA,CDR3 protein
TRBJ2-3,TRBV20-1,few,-,TGCAGTGCGAGCCATACCGATACGCAGTATTTT,CSASHTDTQYF
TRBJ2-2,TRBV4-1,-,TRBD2,TGCGCCAGCAGCCAAGATGCAGCGGGGGGGTTCGGGGAGCTGTTTTTT,CASSQDAAGGFGELFF
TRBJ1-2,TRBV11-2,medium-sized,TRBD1,TGTGCCAGCAGCTTAGCGGACAGGGATGGCTACACCTTC,CASSLADRDGYTF
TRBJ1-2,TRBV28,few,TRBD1,TGTGCCAGCAGTTCACCCCGACAGGGGGTAAACTATGGCTACACCTTC,CASSSPRQGVNYGYTF
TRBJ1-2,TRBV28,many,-,TGTGCCAGCAGTAGACAGGCAGTACATCAGGGTGGCTACACCTTC,CASSRQAVHQGGYTF
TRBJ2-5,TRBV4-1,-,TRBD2,TGCGCCAGCAGCTCCCGACTAGCGGACACGTTGGAGACCCAGTACTTC,CASSSRLADTLETQYF
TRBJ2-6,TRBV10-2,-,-,TGCGCCAGCAGTGACAGGGGTTTGGCTGGGGCCAACGTCCTGACTTTC,CASSDRGLAGANVLTF
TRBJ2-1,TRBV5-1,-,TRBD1,TGCGCCAGCAGCTTTGGGGGACAGGGGATCGACTACAATGAGCAGTTCTTC,CASSFGGQGIDYNEQFF
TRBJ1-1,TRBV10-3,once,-,TGTGCCATCCGGGTGTCTCCGGGAATTACTGAAGCTTTCTTT,CAIRVSPGITEAFF
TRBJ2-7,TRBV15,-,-,TGTGCCACCAGCAGAGACCCGGGGAACTCCTACGAGCAGTACTTC,CATSRDPGNSYEQYF
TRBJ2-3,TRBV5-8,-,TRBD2,TGTGCCAGCAGCCCGGGTAGCGGGGGGATTAGCACAGATACGCAGTATTTT,CASSPGSGGISTDTQYF
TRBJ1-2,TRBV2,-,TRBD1,TGTGCCAGCCTCCGGGACAGGGGGTACTACACCTTC,CASLRDRGYYTF
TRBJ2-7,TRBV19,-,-,TGTGCCAGTAGTACCACAGGGAGCCTCTACGAGCAGTACTTC,CASSTTGSLYEQYF
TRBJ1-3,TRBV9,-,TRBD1,TGTGCCAGCAGCCCAAGGACAGGTACGGCTCTCGGGAACACCATATATTTT,CASSPRTGTALGNTIYF
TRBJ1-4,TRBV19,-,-,TGTGCCAGTAGTATCAGGACTGGGAATAATGAAAAACTGTTTTTT,CASSIRTGNNEKLFF
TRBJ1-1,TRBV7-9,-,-,TGTGCCAGCAGCTTAGATATCGCTGAAGCTTTCTTT,CASSLDIAEAFF
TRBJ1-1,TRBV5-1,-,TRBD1,TGCGCCAGCAGCAGCCGGGACAGGCGTGAAGCTTTCTTT,CASSSRDRREAFF
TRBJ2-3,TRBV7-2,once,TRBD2,TGTGCCAGCAGCTCAAACGGGGGGGGAGGAGATACGCAGTATTTT,CASSSNGGGGDTQYF
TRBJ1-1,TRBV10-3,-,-,TGTGCCATCAGTGAGTCAGGAGGGTACACTGAAGCTTTCTTT,CAISESGGYTEAFF
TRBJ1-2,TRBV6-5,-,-,TGTGCCAGCAGTTATCACGAAGCCTATGGCTACACCTTC,CASSYHEAYGYTF
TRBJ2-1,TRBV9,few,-,TGTGCCAGCAGCGTAGATCAAGTACTTCCGCAGTTCTTC,CASSVDQVLPQFF
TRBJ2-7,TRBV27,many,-,TGTGCCAGCAGTTCCCTTACCCAGGGGTATGAGCAGTACTTC,CASSSLTQGYEQYF
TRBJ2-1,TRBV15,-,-,TGTGCCACCAGCAGAGATAGAGGGAGCCGAAGGCGGGACAATGAGCAGTTCTTC,CATSRDRGSRRRDNEQFF
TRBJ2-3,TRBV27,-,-,TGTGCCAGCAGGTTCCGTACAGGGCAGGGGGATACGCAGTATTTT,CASRFRTGQGDTQYF
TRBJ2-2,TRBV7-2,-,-,TGTGCCAGCAGCCCAGGTCGGGGCACCGGGGAGCTGTTTTTT,CASSPGRGTGELFF
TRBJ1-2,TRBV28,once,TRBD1,TGTGCCAGCAGGGGGACAGGGTTATTGGATGGCTACACCTTC,CASRGTGLLDGYTF
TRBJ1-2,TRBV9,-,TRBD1,TGTGCCAGCAGCGTTACCGGGACAGGGATCCCTACTGGTTATGGCTACACCTTC,CASSVTGTGIPTGYGYTF
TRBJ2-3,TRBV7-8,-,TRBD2,TGTGCCAGCAGCTTAAATAGCGGGGGGGCGGTAGATACGCAGTATTTT,CASSLNSGGAVDTQYF
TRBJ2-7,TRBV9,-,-,TGTGCCAGCAGTTCTTTACCGGGACAATCCGAGCAGTACTTC,CASSSLPGQSEQYF
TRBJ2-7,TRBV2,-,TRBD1,TGTGCCAGCAGCGACCGGGACAGGGGGCTTATCGAGCAGTACTTC,CASSDRDRGLIEQYF
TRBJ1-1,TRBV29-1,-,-,TGCAGCGCTCTAATTTGGAACACTGAAGCTTTCTTT,CSALIWNTEAFF
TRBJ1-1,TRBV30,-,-,TGTGCCTGGAGTCCCGGTGGTGAGGCTTTCTTT,CAWSPGGEAFF
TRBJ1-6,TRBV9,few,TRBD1,TGTGCCAGCAGCGCCGGGACAGGGAGTAATTCACCCCTCCACTTT,CASSAGTGSNSPLHF
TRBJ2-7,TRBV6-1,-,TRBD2,TGTGCCAGCAGTGAAAAGCGGGGATACGAGCAGTACTTC,CASSEKRGYEQYF
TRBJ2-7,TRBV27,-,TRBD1,TGTGCCAGCAGGCGGGACAGGGGATCCGAGCAGTACTTC,CASRRDRGSEQYF
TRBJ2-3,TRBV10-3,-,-,TGTGCCATCAGTGAGAGCCTGAGTGTCAGGGGAATTAGCACAGATACGCAGTATTTT,CAISESLSVRGISTDTQYF
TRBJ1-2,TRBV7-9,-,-,TGTGCCAGCAGCTTTGTTCAGGGGAACTATGGCTACACCTTC,CASSFVQGNYGYTF
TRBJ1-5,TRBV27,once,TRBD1,TGTGCCAGCAGTCCCCGGCAGGGGGCACCTATTAGCAATCAGCCCCAGCATTTT,CASSPRQGAPISNQPQHF
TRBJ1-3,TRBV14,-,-,TGTGCCAGCGGAGCATCTGGAAACACCATATATTTT,CASGASGNTIYF
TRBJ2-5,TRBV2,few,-,TGTGCCAGCAGGGAGGGGGAGACCCAGTACTTC,CASREGETQYF
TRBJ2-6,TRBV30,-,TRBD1,TGTGCCTGGGACAGGGGATCCACTGGGGCCAACGTCCTGACTTTC,CAWDRGSTGANVLTF
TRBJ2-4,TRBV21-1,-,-,TGTGCCAGCAGCAAAGAGGGCGGGCGGAGGGCCAAAAACATTCAGTACTTC,CASSKEGGRRAKNIQYF
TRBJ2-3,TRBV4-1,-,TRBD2,TGCGCCAGCAGTACTAGCGGGGGGGCCGGTCTTACAGATACGCAGTATTTT,CASSTSGGAGLTDTQYF
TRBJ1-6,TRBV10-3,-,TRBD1,TGTGCCATCAGTACAGGGGGTAATTCACCCCTCCACTTT,CAISTGGNSPLHF
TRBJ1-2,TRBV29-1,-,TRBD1,TGCAGCGTTGGAGGGACAGGGGGCGGCAATAACTATGGCTACACCTTC,CSVGGTGGGNNYGYTF
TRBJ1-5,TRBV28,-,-,TGTGCCAGCAGTAACAGGTTTAGCAATCAGCCCCAGCATTTT,CASSNRFSNQPQHF
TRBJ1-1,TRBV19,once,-,TGTGCCAGTAGTATAGATGGAACAGGGCGCCTTGAAGCTTTCTTT,CASSIDGTGRLEAFF
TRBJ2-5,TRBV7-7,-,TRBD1,TGTGCCAGCAGCTTAAGGTTGGGACAGGCACAAGAGACCCAGTACTTC,CASSLRLGQAQETQYF
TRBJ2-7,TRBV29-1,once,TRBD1,TGCAGCGTGGGACAGGGACAATACGAGCAGTACTTC,CSVGQGQYEQYF
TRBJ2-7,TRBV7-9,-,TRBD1,TGTGCCAGCAGAAATGGACAGGGCGAGCAGTACTTC,CASRNGQGEQYF
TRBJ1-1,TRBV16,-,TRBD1,TGTGCCAGCAGCCGGGACAGGGCTGGGCCTGAAGCTTTCTTT,CASSRDRAGPEAFF
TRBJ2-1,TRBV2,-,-,TGTGCCAGCAGTGGGACAGGGAGGGGGTTCGGGTACAATGAGCAGTTCTTC,CASSGTGRGFGYNEQFF
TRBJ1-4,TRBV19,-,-,TGTGCCAGTAGCAGCGGGACCTTTGAAAAACTGTTTTTT,CASSSGTFEKLFF
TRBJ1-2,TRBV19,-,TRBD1,TGTGCCAGTAGTATGAGTCGACAGGGAGCTAACTATGGCTACACCTTC,CASSMSRQGANYGYTF
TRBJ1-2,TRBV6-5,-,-,TGTGCCAGCAGTAGACAGCTCGAATGGGACTATGGCTACACCTTC,CASSRQLEWDYGYTF
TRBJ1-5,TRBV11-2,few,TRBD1,TGTGCCAGCAGCATGGACAGGGACCAGCCCCAGCATTTT,CASSMDRDQPQHF
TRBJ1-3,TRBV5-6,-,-,TGTGCCAGCAGCTTGCGAGGGATCACTGGAAACACCATATATTTT,CASSLRGITGNTIYF